Below are 27 T cell receptor beta chains sequenced from a single sample in a study of T-cell memory formation after mild COVID-19. TCRdb processed the 5' RACE reads anew with MiXCR; each CDR3 protein has one entry. The repertoire has around 300,000 distinct CDR3 sequences, approximately 12% of them found once; the top ten carry roughly a fifth. Sequencing was done on a sample of PBMCs or a T cell subset sorted from them (not recorded which). Receptors were obtained from a man aged 18-30 years who had mild COVID-19 (a few samples of this study predate the infection). Cell type and time point are not known.

This clonotype occurred a few times. The J gene is TRBJ2-2, the V gene TRBV7-2; D remains ambiguous. Germline CDR1 is SGHTA and CDR2 is FQGNSA. The CDR3 totals 15 residues. V gave up 6 bases and J gave up 7 bases, with 18 bases separating them. CDR3 region: CASRPRSSDVGELFF. The DNA of the CDR3 is TGTGCCAGCAGACCACGTAGTTCGGATGTCGGGGAGCTGTTTTTT.

Many counts were recorded for this clonotype. V and J are TRBV20-1 and TRBJ1-1; D unresolved. The CDR3 runs 15 residues. Germline lookup yields CDR1 DFQATT and CDR2 SNEGSKA (reference sequence). Trimming shortened V by 1 base and J by 4 bases, and 16 bases separated the two germline ends. In DNA form, the CDR3 reads TGCAGTGCTAGAGTGGTAAGCTTATCGGGCACTGAAGCTTTCTTT. This encodes CSARVVSLSGTEAFF.

This clonotype was seen a few times. This chain links TRBV20-1 with TRBJ2-5; D gene unclear. This CDR3 has 11 residues. Per the germline V gene, CDR1 is DFQATT and CDR2 is SNEGSKA (reference sequence). V lost 2 bases to trimming and J lost 9 bases, with 10 bases between them. The CDR3 nucleotides are TGCAGTGCTAGATCCCTAGGGTCCCAGTACTTC. Residues: CSARSLGSQYF.

The genes are TRBV14 and TRBJ2-7; unclear D gene. Trimming shortened V by 1 base and J by 3 bases, and 7 bases separated the two germline ends. Per the germline V gene, CDR1 is SGHDN and CDR2 is FVKESK. The CDR3 has 13 residues. This CDR3 is CASSQVKGYEQYV. CDR3 nucleotide sequence: TGTGCCAGCAGCCAAGTTAAGGGCTACGAGCAGTACGTC.

J is TRBJ1-4 and V is TRBV21-1. TRBV21-1 is a listed pseudogene. The CDR3 extends over 15 amino acids. The CDR3, as DNA: TGTGCCAGCAGCAATCGGCGGCAGTCTAATGAAAAACTGTTTTTT. Its translation: CASSNRRQSNEKLFF.

This clonotype was recorded many times. This sequence joins TRBV4-3 and TRBJ2-3; TRBD2 is a possible D gene (6 bases). V was trimmed by 0 bases and J by 5 bases, leaving 27 bases between them. Per the germline V gene, CDR1 is LGHNA and CDR2 is YSLEER. The CDR3 is 20 residues long. The CDR3 region has the DNA TGCGCCAGCAGCCAAGAATGGAGGGCAGGCCGGAGACTATTGGAAGATACGCAGTATTTT. Its protein is CASSQEWRAGRRLLEDTQYF.

The V call is TRBV7-9, the J call TRBJ2-1; a possible D gene is TRBD1 (5 bases). V lost 3 bases, J lost 6 bases, and 15 bases lay in between. CDR3 length equals 15 residues. Germline CDR1 is SEHNR and CDR2 is FQNEAQ (reference sequence). The CDR3 nucleotides read TGTGCCAGCAGCTTCCACCCGACAGTCAGCAATGAGCAGTTCTTC. Its translation: CASSFHPTVSNEQFF.

This sequence joins TRBV3-1 and TRBJ1-6; D gene uncertain. The CDR3 extends over 12 amino acids. V was clipped by 3 bases and J by 14 bases, with 11 bases between them. Per germline, CDR1 LGHDT and CDR2 YNNKEL (reference sequence). The CDR3 spells CASSQSRNTLHF. For the CDR3, the DNA is TGTGCCAGCAGCCAGTCAAGAAACACCCTCCACTTT. The full variable domain, its missing parts supplied by reference TRBV3-1 and TRBJ1-6, is DTAVSQTPKYLVTQMGNDKSIKCEQNLGHDTMYWYKQDSKKFLKIMFSYNNKELIINETVPNRFSPKSPDKAHLNLHINSLELGDSAVYFCASSQSRNTLHFGNGTRLTVT.

This rearrangement joins TRBV5-1 to TRBJ2-7, with 10 bases lining up with TRBD1. From germline, CDR1 is SGHRS and CDR2 YFSETQ. This CDR3 region has 15 residues. Losses at the gene ends were 0 bases for V and 7 bases for J; bases not matched to a gene: 7. The DNA of the CDR3 is TGCGCCAGCAGCTTGGCGGGACAGGGGCTCTCGGAGCAGTACGTC. Its protein product is CASSLAGQGLSEQYV.

In nucleotides, the CDR3 is TGTGCCAGTAGTGCTAGGACAGTCAACACTGAAGCTTTCTTT. Protein sequence: CASSARTVNTEAFF. The rearrangement links TRBV19 to TRBJ1-1, with D perhaps TRBD1 (6 bases). CDR1 is LNHDA, CDR2 SQIVND, per germline (reference sequence). The CDR3 runs 14 residues. V lost 5 bases, J lost 2 bases, and 12 bases lay in between. Variable domain in full (rest from reference TRBV19 and TRBJ1-1): DGGITQSPKYLFRKEGQNVTLSCEQNLNHDAMYWYRQDPGQGLRLIYYSQIVNDFQKGDIAEGYSVSREKKESFPLTVTSAQKNPTAFYLCASSARTVNTEAFFGQGTRLTVV.

This clonotype was recorded a few times. This chain uses TRBV6-5 with TRBJ2-2; D is perhaps TRBD1 (5 bases). The CDR3 consists of 14 residues. Germline V gene sequence: CDR1 MNHEY, CDR2 SVGAGI. The V end was cut by 5 bases, the J end by 5 bases, with 12 bases between. The CDR3, as DNA: TGTGCCAGCAGTCGGTCAGGGAAGACCGGGGAGCTGTTTTTT. Translated, it gives CASSRSGKTGELFF.

The gene calls are TRBV3-1 and TRBJ1-5; D is uncertain. The V end lost 2 bases, the J end lost 15 bases, and 14 bases lay between the germline ends. The CDR3 runs to 12 residues. Germline loops: CDR1 LGHDT, CDR2 YNNKEL (reference sequence). The CDR3 nucleotides are TGTGCCAGCAGCCAAACGAACGAGGTTAGGCATTTT. Residues: CASSQTNEVRHF.

The CDR3 is CASSIDSVDTQYF. The CDR3 DNA is TGTGCCAGCAGTATCGACAGCGTGGATACGCAGTATTTT. The chain carries TRBV28 and TRBJ2-3, with D possibly being TRBD1 (5 bases). From germline, CDR1 is MDHEN and CDR2 SYDVKM. The CDR3 covers 13 residues. Trimming removed 5 bases at V and 6 bases at J, with 12 bases between.

This chain links TRBV5-1 with TRBJ1-5, with TRBD1 matching 7 bases. The CDR3 is made up of 15 amino acids. Germline V gene lookup returns CDR1 SGHRS and CDR2 YFSETQ. The V and J ends lost 4 bases and 1 base, in that order; junction bases with no gene match: 5. CDR3 sequence (DNA): TGCGCCAGCAGCGAGACAGGGTCGAGCAATCAGCCCCAGCATTTT. It yields the protein CASSETGSSNQPQHF.

This clonotype was counted a few times. An end of the junction does not agree with germline; a read error may underlie this. The chain couples TRBV14 to TRBJ1-1; D is unclear. The CDR3 extends over 15 amino acids. Per the germline V gene, CDR1 is SGHDN and CDR2 is FVKESK. The CDR3 coding sequence is TGTGCTAGCAGCCCAAAGACCGAAAAGGACACTGAAGCTTTCTTT. It yields the protein CASSPKTEKDTEAFF.

This clonotype was observed a few times. V gene TRBV19 combines with J gene TRBJ1-1, with a possible D match to TRBD1 (5 bases). V was pared by 3 bases and J by 1 base, with 6 bases between. The CDR3 is 13 amino acids. Germline CDR1 LNHDA, CDR2 SQIVND (reference sequence). The CDR3 is CASSMQGNTEAFF. Here the CDR3 DNA reads TGTGCCAGTAGTATGCAGGGGAACACTGAAGCTTTCTTT.

This clonotype was counted between two and nine times. This sequence joins TRBV6-2 or TRBV6-3 and TRBJ2-3; D is unclear. The CDR3 covers 17 residues. The V end lost 0 bases, the J end lost 0 bases, and 13 bases lay between the germline ends. Germline V gene sequence: CDR1 MNHEY, CDR2 SVGEGT. The DNA for the CDR3 is TGTGCCAGCAGTTACTCGTTCGAGGAAACTAGCACAGATACGCAGTATTTT. It codes for CASSYSFEETSTDTQYF.

V gene TRBV7-3 combines with J gene TRBJ2-6; D call uncertain. The germline V gene encodes CDR1 SGHTA and CDR2 FQGTGA. The CDR3 extends over 16 amino acids. Deletions cut 3 bases from V and 4 bases from J, with 13 bases between. CDR3 in DNA: TGTGCCAGCAGCTTTTCCCCCCTCGGGGGGGCCAACGTCCTGACTTTC. It is translated as CASSFSPLGGANVLTF.

This clonotype has ten or more counts. The chain has TRBV11-1 and TRBJ1-6; D unresolved. The CDR3 is made up of 14 amino acids. The germline V gene encodes CDR1 SGHAT and CDR2 FQDESV (reference sequence). Trimming removed 5 bases from V and 3 bases from J, with 8 bases in between. CDR3 loop: CASSGDYYNSPLHF. CDR3 coding DNA: TGTGCCAGCAGCGGCGACTACTATAATTCACCCCTCCACTTT.

This clonotype has a handful of counts. The chain joins TRBV5-1 to TRBJ1-1; D is undetermined. The CDR3 loop spans 15 amino acids. Germline V lookup: CDR1 SGHRS, CDR2 YFSETQ. Deletions cut 0 bases from V and 4 bases from J, with 13 bases between. The CDR3 sequence is CASSLATTGRTEAFF. In nucleotides, the CDR3 is TGCGCCAGCAGCTTGGCAACCACCGGGCGCACTGAAGCTTTCTTT.

The chain uses TRBV4-2 and TRBJ2-7; D uncertain. Germline V gene sequence: CDR1 LGHNA, CDR2 YNFKEQ. The CDR3 runs 13 residues. The V gene lost 0 bases and the J gene lost 8 bases, with 11 bases spanning the gap. The CDR3, as DNA: TGTGCCAGCAGCCAAGATGCCTTTACGCAGCAGTACTTC. This sequence encodes CASSQDAFTQQYF.

This clonotype came up a few times. The chain recombines TRBV9 with TRBJ1-3; possible D gene TRBD1, 6 bases. The CDR3 consists of 14 residues. Trimming took 2 bases from V and 2 from J, leaving 8 bases between them. Per the germline V gene, CDR1 is SGDLS and CDR2 is YYNGEE. This chain's CDR3 is CASSVGQPGNTIYF. CDR3 nucleotide sequence: TGTGCCAGCAGCGTCGGACAGCCTGGAAACACCATATATTTT.

A few counts support this clonotype. This rearrangement joins TRBV7-8 to TRBJ1-2; TRBD1 aligns across 7 bases. In germline, CDR1 is SGHVS, CDR2 FQNEAQ. The CDR3 covers 16 residues. V lost 1 base, J lost 10 bases, and 15 bases stayed unmatched. The chain's CDR3 is CASSLGFGRQGVNYTF. The CDR3, as DNA: TGTGCCAGCAGCTTAGGCTTCGGGAGGCAGGGGGTTAACTACACCTTC. The full variable domain, its missing parts supplied by reference TRBV7-8 and TRBJ1-2, is GAGVSQSPRYKVAKRGQDVALRCDPISGHVSLFWYQQALGQGPEFLTYFQNEAQLDKSGLPSDRFFAERPEGSVSTLKIQRTQQEDSAVYLCASSLGFGRQGVNYTFGSGTRLTVV.

The genes are TRBV5-1 and TRBJ2-1; D possibly corresponds to TRBD2 (6 bases). The length of the CDR3 is 15 residues. V was clipped by 2 bases and J by 8 bases, with 17 bases between them. The germline V gene has CDR1 SGHRS and CDR2 YFSETQ. In DNA form, the CDR3 reads TGCGCCAGCAGCTTTGGCGGGGACGGGCTGGATGAGCAGTTCTTC. This translates into CASSFGGDGLDEQFF.

This clonotype has a handful of counts. The gene calls are TRBV6-6 and TRBJ2-1; TRBD2 matches at 7 bases. The V gene's germline CDR1 is MNHNY and CDR2 SVGAGI (reference sequence). CDR3 length equals 16 residues. The trim removed 5 bases at V and 6 bases at J, leaving 13 bases unmatched. CDR3 bases: TGTGCCAGCAGTCCCCCAGCAGCGGGGCTTAGCAATGAGCAGTTCTTC. Translation: CASSPPAAGLSNEQFF.

On this clonotype itself: A much larger clone sits a single nucleotide away, making a read error possible. This chain joins TRBV7-8 and TRBJ1-5, with D possibly TRBD1 on 5 matching bases. Deletions cut 6 bases from V and 0 bases from J, with 9 bases between. The CDR3 spans 14 residues. The V gene's germline CDR1 is SGHVS and CDR2 FQNEAQ. The CDR3 DNA follows: TGTGCCAGCAGTCCAGGGTATAGCAATCAGCCCCAGCATTTT. Its protein product is CASSPGYSNQPQHF.

The chain recombines TRBV20-1 with TRBJ2-3, with 7 bases matching TRBD2. This CDR3 comprises 16 residues. From germline, CDR1 is DFQATT and CDR2 SNEGSKA (reference sequence). With 0 bases clipped from V and 6 bases from J, the junction kept 12 bases outside the gene matches. DNA for the CDR3: TGCAGTGCTAGAGATGTTGGGTATCACGGGGGGGATACGCAGTATTTT. Translation gives CSARDVGYHGGDTQYF.